Sequencing of this TCR beta chain was carried out in a study of blood T cell repertoires in COVID-19 (TCRdb year 2020). About the study as a whole: Samples covering the acute and convalescent phases of COVID-19 were provided by collaborators in the United States, Italy and Spain. The repertoires were released in a freely available public database intended as a resource for research on the immune response to SARS-CoV-2. The prospective study material was composed of cDNA or gDNA derived from T cells, B-cell-depleted T cells, or PBMCs. Sample metadata almost always included a de-identified subject ID, COVID-19 status, age in years and sex. Samples came from the ongoing ImmuneRACE study (first 160 participants) plus 1,254 subjects from 6 global collaborators. HLA class I and class II types, where available, came from metadata supplied by the sample provider rather than from assay-based typing. Subjects who had been exposed to COVID-19, were actively infected with it, or had recovered from it provided the deeply sampled blood TCRbeta repertoires that made up the dataset. What the study reported, not specific to this receptor: The amount of clinical and demographic metadata varied by source and participant and was provided uncurated.

This clone is identified as medium-sized (0.01 to 0.1%). The target of this receptor is not known. Base qualities are missing; no much larger clone stands one base away. Looking up the germline V gene yields CDR1 MDHEN and CDR2 SYDVKM. Inclusive of the bounding cysteine and phenylalanine, the CDR3 is 15 residues long. The DNA shown is the 45-base CDR3, in frame from base 1. Unmatched junction bases come to 13, with V trimmed by 8 bases and J by 11 bases. The immunoSEQ Assay, a bias-controlled multiplex PCR, was used to amplify TCRbeta CDR3 regions from genomic DNA. The original methods were these. Nucleated cell counts per sample were estimated from amplification of reference gene primers within the assay. To quantify the absolute abundance of each unique TCRbeta CDR3 rearrangement, sequence reads were collapsed and filtered. For each sample, productive Simpson clonality was calculated by taking the square root of Simpson's diversity index across productive rearrangements. Held by TCRdb, this immuneACCESS table contains in-frame sequences only and omits some clones. Under half of the omission traces to an unresolved V gene where checked; the cause of the rest is unknown. From that table come the V and J calls and clone size; the DNA was used to work out D and trimming. For this sample the table gives about 73,000 clones, of which 89% were detected only once. The ten largest account for about 9.1% of the sample.

The collaborating institutions used their own protocols to collect whole blood in K2EDTA tubes. For TCRbeta analysis, collaborators shipped samples in one of three forms: frozen whole blood, isolated PBMCs, or DNA extracted from either of those sample types. The receptor's source is a man aged 80 or over with acute or convalescent COVID-19. The chain is assembled from TRBV28 and TRBJ1-6; the central 9 bases match TRBD1. Sequences were obtained from peripheral blood. The bases are TGTGCCAGCTCCCACCGGGACAGGGTTTCCGCACCCCTCCACTTT. Its protein product is CASSHRDRVSAPLHF.